These 29 T cell receptor beta chains were all obtained from the same sample, sequenced in a study of technical replicates of blood from a few donors. TCRdb's copy holds only in-frame clones and misses some; the assay was immunoSEQ multiplex PCR. Of approximately 41,000 clones listed, 96% are singletons. The sample taken for sequencing was T cells isolated from PBMCs. Every receptor here comes from a human donor in good health.

The chain uses TRBV5-4 and TRBJ2-2; D is ambiguous. This CDR3 has 15 amino acids. In germline, CDR1 is SGHNT, CDR2 YYREEE (reference sequence). Trimming removed 2 bases from V and 2 bases from J, with 10 bases in between. CDR3 bases: TGTGCCAGCAGCTTCTCTAACGGTAACACCGGGGAGCTGTTTTTT. Protein: CASSFSNGNTGELFF.

The V gene is TRBV7-6, the J gene TRBJ2-7, with a weak D call TRBD2 (6 bases). Per the germline V gene, CDR1 is SGHVS and CDR2 is FNYEAQ. Trimming left V 8 bases short and J 0 bases short, with 14 bases between. This CDR3 region has 14 residues. CDR3 amino acids: CASYGGRYSYEQYF. CDR3 coding DNA: TGTGCCAGCTACGGTGGGAGGTACTCCTACGAGCAGTACTTC. Looking up the rest from reference TRBV7-6 and TRBJ2-7 gives the full variable domain: GAGVSQSPRYKVTKRGQDVALRCDPISGHVSLYWYRQALGQGPEFLTYFNYEAQQDKSGLPNDRFSAERPEGSISTLTIQRTEQRDSAMYRCASYGGRYSYEQYFGPGTRLTVT.

The genes are TRBV11-3 and TRBJ1-4; 7 bases are shared with TRBD1. Per the germline V gene, CDR1 is SGHNT and CDR2 is YENEEA. Trimming took 5 bases from V and 14 from J; bases not matched to a gene: 8. This CDR3 is 12 amino acids long. CDR3 sequence (DNA): TGTGCCAGCAGCAAGGACAGGTTTCGGCTGTTTTTT. Protein: CASSKDRFRLFF.

The chain recombines TRBV9 with TRBJ1-3, with D unresolved. The CDR3 is 16 residues long. Germline assignment: CDR1 SGDLS and CDR2 YYNGEE. Trimming pared 0 bases from V and 2 bases from J, leaving 12 bases between. CDR3 sequence reads: CASSVGESGTGNTIYF. For the CDR3, the DNA is TGTGCCAGCAGCGTAGGGGAGTCGGGGACTGGAAACACCATATATTTT.

V is TRBV7-9 and J is TRBJ2-7; 8 nucleotides agree with TRBD2. Germline V CDR1 and CDR2: SEHNR, FQNEAQ (reference sequence). The CDR3 has 16 residues. The trim removed 5 bases at V and 6 bases at J, leaving 15 bases unmatched. Here the CDR3 reads CASSRGGPGTRTEQYF. The CDR3 region has the DNA TGTGCCAGCAGCCGTGGGGGGCCGGGGACTAGAACCGAGCAGTACTTC.

This chain connects TRBV6-1 to TRBJ2-7, with 9 bases matching TRBD2. The CDR3 length is 14 residues. CDR1 and CDR2 (germline): MNHNS, SASEGT. Losses at the gene ends were 7 bases for V and 3 bases for J; bases not matched to a gene: 7. CDR3: CASTGREGFYEQYF. DNA for the CDR3: TGTGCCAGCACCGGGCGGGAGGGGTTCTACGAGCAGTACTTC.

The chain links TRBV6-5 to TRBJ2-1; D may be TRBD2 (6 bases). Trimming removed 5 bases from V and 9 bases from J, with 14 bases in between. CDR3 length: 13 residues. The germline V gene has CDR1 MNHEY and CDR2 SVGAGI. The CDR3 DNA sequence: TGTGCCAGCAGTAAGGGCGGGGTACCTGAGCAGTTCTTC. Amino acid sequence: CASSKGGVPEQFF.

The chain has TRBV30 and TRBJ2-5; 9 bases align to TRBD2. Germline trimming cut 4 bases from V and 5 bases from J; bases unmatched to any gene: 14. CDR1 GTSNPN and CDR2 SVGIG come from the germline V gene (reference sequence). This CDR3 has 16 amino acids. This chain's CDR3 is CAWNQMAGGPRETQYF. The CDR3 bases are TGTGCCTGGAATCAGATGGCGGGAGGGCCAAGGGAGACCCAGTACTTC.

This clone has a single count. The gene calls are TRBV10-1 and TRBJ1-1; D is uncertain. Trimming cost V 2 bases and J 3 bases, with 13 bases left between them. Germline values: CDR1 WNHNN, CDR2 SYGVQD (reference sequence). The CDR3 contains 15 residues. CDR3: CASSEQKEVDTEAFF. Here the CDR3 DNA reads TGCGCCAGCAGTGAGCAGAAGGAGGTGGACACTGAAGCTTTCTTT.

This clone was detected once. This chain joins TRBV29-1 and TRBJ2-1; D gene unclear. Germline assignment: CDR1 SQVTM and CDR2 ANQGSEA. The CDR3 totals 10 residues. V was shortened by 7 bases and J by 8 bases, with 9 bases between the two germline ends. DNA of the CDR3: TGCAGCGCGATCAGTGATGAGCAGTTCTTC. Residues: CSAISDEQFF.

This clone was seen once. V usage is TRBV5-1 and J usage is TRBJ2-1; 8 bases are shared with TRBD1. Germline V gives CDR1 SGHRS, CDR2 YFSETQ. Trimming took 3 bases from V and 5 from J; bases not matched to a gene: 7. The length of the CDR3 is 15 residues. CDR3 region: CASSYGQGWNNEQFF. CDR3 in DNA: TGCGCCAGCAGCTATGGACAGGGTTGGAACAATGAGCAGTTCTTC.

The CDR3 sequence: CASSKLTGHQPQHF. The CDR3 DNA is TGTGCCAGCAGTAAACTTACAGGGCACCAGCCCCAGCATTTT. V and J are TRBV2 and TRBJ1-5; maybe TRBD1 (6 bases). The CDR3 runs to 14 residues. Trimming took off 5 bases at V and 7 bases at J, with 15 bases between the two ends. CDR1 SNHLY and CDR2 FYNNEI come from the germline V gene.

The V and J genes are TRBV7-8 and TRBJ1-1, with TRBD1 matching over 9 bases. Trimming removed 5 bases from V and 2 bases from J; junction bases left unmatched: 3. Germline V gene sequence: CDR1 SGHVS, CDR2 FQNEAQ. The CDR3 totals 14 residues. The chain's CDR3 is CASSSTGGNTEAFF. CDR3 DNA sequence: TGTGCCAGCAGCAGTACAGGGGGCAACACTGAAGCTTTCTTT. Drawing the rest from reference TRBV7-8 and TRBJ1-1, the complete variable domain is GAGVSQSPRYKVAKRGQDVALRCDPISGHVSLFWYQQALGQGPEFLTYFQNEAQLDKSGLPSDRFFAERPEGSVSTLKIQRTQQEDSAVYLCASSSTGGNTEAFFGQGTRLTVV.

The chain is built from TRBV7-9 and TRBJ2-2, with 9 bases aligning to TRBD2. V shed 5 bases, J shed 7 bases, and the junction held 8 bases outside the gene matches. This CDR3 spans 15 amino acids. The V gene's germline CDR1 is SEHNR and CDR2 FQNEAQ (reference sequence). CDR3 sequence: CASSDAGTSHGELFF. Written as DNA, the CDR3 is TGTGCCAGCAGCGATGCCGGGACTAGCCACGGGGAGCTGTTTTTT.

The chain is built from TRBV6-6 and TRBJ2-1; D is possibly TRBD2 (5 bases). The CDR3 has 15 amino acids. V gave up 1 base and J gave up 5 bases, with 12 bases separating them. Per germline, CDR1 MNHNY and CDR2 SVGAGI (reference sequence). The CDR3 coding sequence is TGTGCCAGCAGTTACTATAGTAGCGCAGACAATGAGCAGTTCTTC. Its protein is CASSYYSSADNEQFF.

J is TRBJ2-7 and V is TRBV4-1; D gene uncertain. Trimming removed 1 base from V and 6 bases from J, with 13 bases in between. Germline V gene sequence: CDR1 MGHRA, CDR2 YSYEKL. The CDR3 is 14 amino acids. The CDR3 DNA follows: TGCGCCAGCAGCCAAGGGGCAGGTAGAATCGAGCAGTACTTC. Amino acid sequence: CASSQGAGRIEQYF.

This rearrangement joins TRBV4-2 to TRBJ1-2; weak D call: TRBD1 (6 bases). Germline CDR1 LGHNA, CDR2 YNFKEQ. The V end lost 1 base, the J end lost 3 bases, and 6 bases lay between the germline ends. The CDR3 totals 13 residues. The CDR3 protein is CASSQAGDYGYTF. The CDR3 DNA reads TGTGCCAGCAGCCAAGCAGGGGACTATGGCTACACCTTC.

This chain uses TRBV6-5 with TRBJ2-4; TRBD1 is a possible D gene (6 bases). V lost 6 bases to trimming and J lost 8 bases, with 14 bases between them. This CDR3 region has 13 residues. From germline, CDR1 is MNHEY and CDR2 SVGAGI. CDR3 sequence (DNA): TGTGCCAGCAGCCGAGGGGGAGTGGACATTCAGTACTTC. Its translation is CASSRGGVDIQYF.

This chain connects TRBV4-1 to TRBJ2-3; D gene unclear. Trimming left V 4 bases short and J 7 bases short, with 12 bases between. CDR3 size: 13 residues. Germline V CDR1 and CDR2: MGHRA, YSYEKL. The CDR3 spells CASSLSDWNTQYF. CDR3 DNA: TGCGCCAGCAGCCTTTCAGACTGGAATACGCAGTATTTT.

The CDR3 region has the DNA TGTGCCAGCAGTGGAGGATTTCAAGAGACCCAGTACTTC. Residues: CASSGGFQETQYF. The V call is TRBV25-1, the J call TRBJ2-5; D gene uncertain. This CDR3 has 13 residues. V was cut by 4 bases and J by 2 bases, with 8 bases left in between. CDR1 and CDR2 (germline): MGHDK, SYGVNS. The full variable domain, its missing parts supplied by reference TRBV25-1 and TRBJ2-5, is EADIYQTPRYLVIGTGKKITLECSQTMGHDKMYWYQQDPGMELHLIHYSYGVNSTEKGDLSSESTVSRIRTEHFPLTLESARPSHTSQYLCASSGGFQETQYFGPGTRLLVL.

This clone has just one count. The J gene is TRBJ1-1, the V gene TRBV18; no reliable D call. The germline V and J ends were trimmed by 3 bases and 7 bases, with 12 bases remaining between them. Germline V gene data show CDR1 as KGHSH and CDR2 as LQKENI. This CDR3 has 13 residues. DNA for the CDR3: TGTGCCAGCTCACCGGTCTCGGGGAATGAAGCTTTCTTT. This translates into CASSPVSGNEAFF.

This chain joins TRBV5-4 and TRBJ2-2; D is ambiguous. Germline V gene sequence: CDR1 SGHNT, CDR2 YYREEE (reference sequence). The V end was cut by 1 base, the J end by 6 bases, with 7 bases between. There are 13 residues in the CDR3. CDR3 residues: CASSLPPPGELFF. The CDR3 DNA reads as TGTGCCAGCAGCTTGCCCCCTCCCGGGGAGCTGTTTTTT.

This sequence joins TRBV5-4 and TRBJ1-1, with D possibly TRBD1 on 5 matching bases. V gave up 4 bases and J gave up 1 base, with 8 bases separating them. Germline values: CDR1 SGHNT, CDR2 YYREEE (reference sequence). The CDR3 runs 13 residues. DNA for the CDR3: TGTGCCAGCAGCGAAGGGGAGAACACTGAAGCTTTCTTT. Translated, it gives CASSEGENTEAFF.

V usage is TRBV7-9 and J usage is TRBJ2-1; TRBD2 aligns across 11 bases. CDR3 length equals 15 residues. V was clipped by 1 base and J by 7 bases; unmatched bases: 3. CDR1 is SEHNR and CDR2 is FQNEAQ in the germline V gene (reference sequence). The CDR3 is CASSLVPSGRNEQFF. CDR3 DNA: TGTGCCAGCAGCTTAGTACCTAGCGGGAGGAATGAGCAGTTCTTC.

The rearrangement uses TRBV18 and TRBJ2-7; a possible D gene is TRBD2 (5 bases). The CDR3 is 14 residues long. Germline assignment: CDR1 KGHSH and CDR2 LQKENI. Trimming left V 3 bases short and J 3 bases short, with 12 bases between. Written as DNA, the CDR3 is TGTGCCAGCTCACCGAGGGCCAACATCTACGAGCAGTACTTC. Translating it yields CASSPRANIYEQYF.

J is TRBJ2-2 and V is TRBV21-1; no DNA check was done on the table's D call, TRBD1. TRBV21-1 constitutes a pseudogene. The CDR3 contains 14 residues. CDR3 nucleotide sequence: TGTGCCAGCATCAAAAAGACAGGAACCGGGGAGCTGTTTTTT. Its translation is CASIKKTGTGELFF.

V usage is TRBV5-1 and J usage is TRBJ2-2, with D perhaps TRBD2 (6 bases). The germline V gene has CDR1 SGHRS and CDR2 YFSETQ. The CDR3 has 15 residues. V lost 3 bases and J lost 6, with 15 bases in between. DNA for the CDR3: TGCGCCAGCAGCTCTGGAGTGGGGGGTGCCGGGGAGCTGTTTTTT. This codes for CASSSGVGGAGELFF.

The J gene is TRBJ2-1, the V gene TRBV6-5; a possible D gene is TRBD2 (6 bases). Germline CDR1 is MNHEY and CDR2 is SVGAGI. This CDR3 is built from 11 residues. V lost 7 bases and J lost 9, with 10 bases in between. In nucleotides, the CDR3 is TGTGCCAGCACCAACGGGGGTGAGCAGTTCTTC. It is translated as CASTNGGEQFF.

As DNA, the CDR3 is TGCGCCAGCAGCTTGGAGGCGGGAGTAGGGGAGCAGTACTTC. Amino acid sequence: CASSLEAGVGEQYF. The chain links TRBV5-1 to TRBJ2-7, with 7 bases identical to TRBD2. Germline V CDR1 and CDR2: SGHRS, YFSETQ. CDR3 length: 14 amino acids. V gave up 0 bases and J gave up 7 bases; unmatched junction bases: 7.